The present T cell receptor (beta chain) was sequenced within a study of blood T cell repertoires in COVID-19. Study summary: Acute and convalescent COVID-19 specimens originated in the United States, Italy and Spain.

V was cut by 5 bases and J by 2 bases, with 12 bases left in between. This CDR3 comprises 14 residues. CDR1 is SNHLY, CDR2 FYNNEI, per germline. Methods used by the authors: Reference gene primer amplification yielded estimated nucleated cell counts. Method: immunoSEQ multiplex PCR; TCRdb's copy keeps in-frame clones and lacks some. The D gene and trimming were derived from the DNA, and the V and J assignments and clone size from that table. Among 330,000 or so clones, approximately 92% were seen once, and the ten largest hold approximately 17%. This rearrangement joins TRBV2 to TRBJ1-1; D is perhaps TRBD1 (5 bases). This clonotype originated in a woman in her twenties or thirties who had recovered from COVID-19. Material: PBMCs or T cells enriched from blood (not recorded which). The CDR3 region is CASSFTGTNTEAFF. CDR3 DNA sequence: TGTGCCAGCAGTTTTACCGGGACTAACACTGAAGCTTTCTTT. Combining the CDR3 with reference TRBV2 and TRBJ1-1 gives the whole variable domain EPEVTQTPSHQVTQMGQEVILRCVPISNHLYFYWYRQILGQKVEFLVSFYNNEISEKSEIFDDQFSVERPDGSNFTLKIRSTKLEDSAMYFCASSFTGTNTEAFFGQGTRLTVV.